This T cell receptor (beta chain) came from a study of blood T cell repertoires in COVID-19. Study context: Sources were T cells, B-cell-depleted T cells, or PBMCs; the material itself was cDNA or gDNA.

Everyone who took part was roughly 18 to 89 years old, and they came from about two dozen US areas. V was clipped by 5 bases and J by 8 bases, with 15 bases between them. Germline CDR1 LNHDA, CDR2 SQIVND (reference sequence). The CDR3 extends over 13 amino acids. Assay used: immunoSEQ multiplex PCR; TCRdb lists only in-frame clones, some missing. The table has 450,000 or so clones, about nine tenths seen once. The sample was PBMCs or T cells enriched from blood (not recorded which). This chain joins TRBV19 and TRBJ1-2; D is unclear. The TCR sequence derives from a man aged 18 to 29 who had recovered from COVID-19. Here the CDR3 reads CASSAGLLGGYTF. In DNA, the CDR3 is TGTGCCAGTAGTGCCGGACTGTTGGGAGGCTACACCTTC.